This entry lists 10 T cell receptor beta chains sequenced from one sample in a study of cytomegalovirus exposure and HLA in healthy donors. PCR was performed using 60 Vbeta and 13 Jbeta primers. Sequencing was performed with immunoSEQ multiplex PCR; in TCRdb, only in-frame clones are kept and a portion is missing. The sample has under 150,000 clones; just under 85% are singletons. Material for sequencing was PBMCs. The receptors shown here come from a man aged 35 to 55 in good health and CMV-seropositive.

This sequence joins TRBV10-3 and TRBJ2-1, with D possibly matching TRBD1 (5 bases). Germline CDR1 is ENHRY and CDR2 is SYGVKD. The CDR3 is made up of 14 amino acids. Trimming stripped 6 bases from V and 7 bases from J, with 16 bases between. This chain's CDR3 is CAIRWGAYGNEQFF. CDR3 DNA sequence: TGTGCCATCAGATGGGGCGCATATGGGAATGAGCAGTTCTTC.

Notes on this clone: A read error may produce the germline difference seen at one junction end. The genes are TRBV5-1 and TRBJ2-2, with TRBD2 as a possible D gene (5 bases). This CDR3 spans 13 amino acids. Germline lookup yields CDR1 SGHRS and CDR2 YFSETQ. In nucleotides, the CDR3 is TGCGCCAGCAGTCGGGCGGTTGACGGGGAGCCGTTTTTT. The encoded protein is CASSRAVDGEPFF.

The chain employs TRBV19 and TRBJ1-5, with D possibly TRBD1 on 5 matching bases. Germline CDR1 LNHDA, CDR2 SQIVND (reference sequence). Deletions cut 7 bases from V and 4 bases from J, with 8 bases between. CDR3 length: 12 residues. CDR3 DNA: TGTGCCAGTAATAGGGGAAATCAGCCCCAGCATTTT. This sequence encodes CASNRGNQPQHF. The whole variable domain, filled in from reference TRBV19 and TRBJ1-5, reads DGGITQSPKYLFRKEGQNVTLSCEQNLNHDAMYWYRQDPGQGLRLIYYSQIVNDFQKGDIAEGYSVSREKKESFPLTVTSAQKNPTAFYLCASNRGNQPQHFGDGTRLSIL.

About this clone: A read error may account for a junction end that differs from germline. V usage is TRBV7-9 and J usage is TRBJ2-7; no reliable D call. Germline CDR1 and CDR2: SEHNR and FQNEAQ (reference sequence). The CDR3 totals 12 residues. For the CDR3, the DNA is TGTGCCAGCAGCCCCGGGTTCGATCCTCTCCACTTC. Translating it yields CASSPGFDPLHF. The entire variable domain, with the rest obtained from reference TRBV7-9 and TRBJ2-7, is as follows: DTGVSQNPRHKITKRGQNVTFRCDPISEHNRLYWYRQTLGQGPEFLTYFQNEAQLEKSRLLSDRFSAERPKGSFSTLEIQRTEQGDSAMYLCASSPGFDPLHFGPGTRLTVT.

The chain is built from TRBV27 and TRBJ1-5; no definite D call. The CDR3 loop spans 15 amino acids. Germline V gene lookup returns CDR1 MNHEY and CDR2 SMNVEV (reference sequence). The V end lost 6 bases, the J end lost 4 bases, and 16 bases lay between the germline ends. The CDR3 region has the DNA TGTGCCAGCAGCCAACTCAGAGGGAATAATCAGCCCCAGCATTTT. Translation gives CASSQLRGNNQPQHF.

The CDR3 loop is CASSLGTSGTETQYF. The CDR3, as DNA: TGCGCCAGCAGCTTAGGGACTAGCGGGACAGAGACCCAGTACTTC. The V call is TRBV5-1, the J call TRBJ2-5; 13 bases agree with TRBD2. The CDR3 contains 15 residues. Germline CDR1 and CDR2: SGHRS and YFSETQ. V dropped 2 bases and J dropped 4; count of bases not matched to a gene: 2.

This clone was observed a handful of times. This chain links TRBV2 with TRBJ2-7, with a possible D match to TRBD2 (5 bases). Germline values: CDR1 SNHLY, CDR2 FYNNEI. V shed 3 bases and J shed 0 bases, with 12 bases lying between them. CDR3 length: 15 residues. This CDR3 reads CASSDPGIPSYEQYF. The DNA for the CDR3 is TGTGCCAGCAGTGACCCCGGGATCCCCTCCTACGAGCAGTACTTC.

The gene calls are TRBV9 and TRBJ1-2; no clear D. This CDR3 comprises 13 residues. With 2 bases removed from V and 5 bases from J, the gap between germline ends came to 10 bases. Germline values: CDR1 SGDLS, CDR2 YYNGEE. CDR3 sequence reads: CASSVQDGYGYTF. Written as DNA, the CDR3 is TGTGCCAGCAGCGTCCAGGATGGTTATGGCTACACCTTC.

The chain links TRBV25-1 to TRBJ1-5; D gene ambiguous. V dropped 2 bases and J dropped 5 bases, with 10 bases sitting between them. Germline loops: CDR1 MGHDK, CDR2 SYGVNS. The CDR3 contains 14 residues. CDR3 protein: CASSEIGEYQPQHF. DNA for the CDR3: TGTGCCAGCAGTGAAATCGGGGAGTATCAGCCCCAGCATTTT. Full variable domain (rest looked up from reference TRBV25-1 and TRBJ1-5): EADIYQTPRYLVIGTGKKITLECSQTMGHDKMYWYQQDPGMELHLIHYSYGVNSTEKGDLSSESTVSRIRTEHFPLTLESARPSHTSQYLCASSEIGEYQPQHFGDGTRLSIL.

This rearrangement joins TRBV30 to TRBJ2-1; 7 nucleotides align to TRBD2. Germline CDR1 and CDR2: GTSNPN and SVGIG (reference sequence). The CDR3 covers 14 residues. V dropped 7 bases and J dropped 8; count of bases not matched to a gene: 14. In DNA form, the CDR3 reads TGTGCCTTTGGGTGGGGGGGAATGGTCGATGAGCAGTTCTTC. Translating gives CAFGWGGMVDEQFF.